This TCR beta chain came from a study of OX40 agonist ivuxolimab in advanced cancers. Germline CDR1 is MGHRA and CDR2 is YSYEKL. The V and J ends lost 6 bases and 3 bases respectively, with 12 bases between them. This CDR3 has 14 amino acids. Here immunoSEQ multiplex PCR was the method, and the copy in TCRdb shows in-frame clones only, minus some. The sample lists 20,000 or so clones; around 84% were seen once. This specimen consisted of CD4+ or CD8+ T cells sorted from blood, obtained in a trial of the OX40 agonist ivuxolimab. The chain employs TRBV4-1 and TRBJ1-5; D unresolved. The clonotype originates from an adult with an advanced solid tumor such as melanoma, head and neck, liver or kidney cancer. The CDR3: CASRGLGFNQPQHF. As DNA, the CDR3 is TGCGCCAGCAGAGGTCTCGGGTTCAATCAGCCCCAGCATTTT.